A selection of T cell receptor beta chains follows, all from one sample in a study of T cells in Graves' hyperthyroidism and ophthalmopathy. Each CDR3 protein is one row after TCRdb ran MiXCR on the multiplex PCR reads. The sample has 400,000 or so distinct CDR3 sequences, more than 12% seen once; the top ten hold around 27%. Specimen: blood. The receptors derive from a man aged 45 to 65 with Graves' ophthalmopathy. Each CDR3 is given without its conserved first and last residue. The order of the fields is J gene, V gene, CDR3 protein.

>TRBJ2-1|TRBV12-3/TRBV12-4
ASRPTSGVGDEQF
>TRBJ2-3|TRBV20-1
SASFPSGRDADTQY
>TRBJ2-3|TRBV19
ASSIARYGSTDTQY
>TRBJ2-3|TRBV2
ASRERTGGTDTQY
>TRBJ2-7|TRBV30
AWSGTVYEQY
>TRBJ2-7|TRBV29-1
SVRTSGRIVSGEQY
>TRBJ2-7|TRBV11-2
ASSSPGHPYEQY
>TRBJ2-7|TRBV7-9
ASSLTAFYEQY
>TRBJ1-2|TRBV5-1
ASSLKSTGGGYT
>TRBJ2-7|TRBV3-1
ASSRPRAGAQEQY
>TRBJ1-1|TRBV29-1
SPVSLGGVNTEAF
>TRBJ2-5|TRBV4-1
ASSQGQGKKTQY
>TRBJ2-3|TRBV20-1
SAQVTSAWGADTQY
>TRBJ2-5|TRBV5-1
ASALGQQETQY
>TRBJ2-3|TRBV5-1
ASQTSGTSTDTQY
>TRBJ1-3|TRBV5-1
ASRQDGNTIY
>TRBJ2-1|TRBV18
ASSPSGRSRNEQF
>TRBJ2-1|TRBV7-3
ASSLLGTSGYNEQF
>TRBJ2-5|TRBV25-1
ASARGETQY
>TRBJ2-7|TRBV27
ASSRTGNYEQY
>TRBJ2-2|TRBV20-1
STNPGRATGELF
>TRBJ1-5|TRBV2
ATTKQGGSQPQH
>TRBJ1-6|TRBV7-9
ASSRATRDYSPLH
>TRBJ1-1|TRBV30
AWSVLVEAF
>TRBJ2-2|TRBV7-9
ASSRSQASGELF
>TRBJ2-3|TRBV27
ASSPVGLAGTDTQY
>TRBJ1-1|TRBV7-2
ASSLTVGGPEAF
>TRBJ2-1|TRBV3-1
ASSGRDYNEQF
>TRBJ2-2|TRBV2
ASSLGTSSTGELF
>TRBJ1-5|TRBV2
ASSVDRGDNQPQH
>TRBJ2-2|TRBV6-1
ASSEGRASGRFNTGELF
>TRBJ2-5|TRBV7-9
ASSSLPTGVGQETQY
>TRBJ2-7|TRBV28
ASSFYSYEQY
>TRBJ2-6|TRBV10-3
AISESAGSGANVLT
>TRBJ1-6|TRBV2
ASSEGQSPLH
>TRBJ2-1|TRBV11-2
ASSLAFLAGVIGEQF
>TRBJ1-5|TRBV19
ASDLGGHNQPQH
>TRBJ2-3|TRBV11-2
ASSLVRSLRPHTDTQY
>TRBJ2-7|TRBV2
ASSGTAGGYEQY
>TRBJ2-1|TRBV19
ASSRGQYNEQF
>TRBJ2-3|TRBV2
ASSDRTSGGTDTQY
>TRBJ1-3|TRBV20-1
SARPGTAGNTIY
>TRBJ1-2|TRBV5-5
ASSGDRAGGYT
>TRBJ1-4|TRBV9
ASSVDTGRDEKLF
>TRBJ1-4|TRBV11-2
ASSLVGAHEKLF
>TRBJ1-1|TRBV13
ASSYRGSNTEAF
>TRBJ2-7|TRBV29-1
SGGTTPYEQY
>TRBJ1-2|TRBV19
ASNDLGMSYGYT
>TRBJ2-3|TRBV2
ASSEGIAGGPDTQY
>TRBJ2-7|TRBV20-1
SARLAGGGEQY
>TRBJ2-1|TRBV9
ASSVELRGYNEQF
>TRBJ2-5|TRBV11-2
ASSLDRGLGAQY
>TRBJ2-1|TRBV20-1
SAAGTPIMGSSYNEQF
>TRBJ1-4|TRBV19
ASSIKDLGSEEKLF
>TRBJ1-1|TRBV28
ASQAWGQWNTEAF
>TRBJ1-2|TRBV7-9
ASSLSGTGGNGYT
>TRBJ2-5|TRBV4-1
ASSTRYPYETQY
>TRBJ1-4|TRBV28
ASSFSLRGNEKLF
>TRBJ1-5|TRBV6-1
ASTEGGGSQPQH
>TRBJ2-3|TRBV18
ASSPLPDTQY